There are a few counts of the clone carrying this T cell receptor beta chain. This entry is derived from a study of memory CD4+ T cells and cytomegalovirus serostatus. The sort gate was single viable CD3+CD4+CD8-CD45RO+ cells for memory CD4+ T cells. Positive selection with CD4 microbeads enriched total CD4+ T cells. Germline-derived CDR1 and CDR2 are SGDLS and YYNGEE. The CDR3 length is 16 residues. V shed 4 bases and J 5 bases; nucleotides not matched to a gene: 11. Data came from immunoSEQ multiplex PCR; TCRdb stores just in-frame clones and leaves some out. This repertoire shows 30,000 to 40,000 clones, around 80% found once; its top ten account for around 5.2%.

This chain joins TRBV9 and TRBJ2-5, with 10 bases lining up with TRBD1. This receptor was taken from an adult in good health and CMV-seropositive. Sequenced sample: memory CD4+ T cells from blood. The CDR3 sequence is CASSSPGTGDRETQYF. CDR3 coding DNA: TGTGCCAGCAGCTCCCCCGGGACAGGGGATCGGGAGACCCAGTACTTC.